A single sample gave rise to the 10 T cell receptor beta chains below, sequenced in a study of blood T cell repertoires in COVID-19. Assay: immunoSEQ multiplex PCR; the TCRdb copy retains only in-frame clones and omits some. The profile shows some 300,000 clones, roughly nine tenths of them singletons. Sequencing used PBMCs or T cells enriched from blood (not recorded which). The receptors derive from a woman in her twenties or thirties who had recovered from COVID-19.

This sequence joins TRBV30 and TRBJ1-2; D is unclear. CDR1 is GTSNPN and CDR2 is SVGIG in the germline V gene (reference sequence). The germline V and J ends were trimmed by 0 bases and 8 bases, with 13 bases remaining between them. CDR3 length equals 13 residues. The CDR3: CAWSVWVTDGYTF. CDR3 DNA sequence: TGTGCCTGGAGTGTTTGGGTTACAGACGGCTACACCTTC.

J is TRBJ1-1 and V is TRBV7-9, with 8 bases fitting TRBD1. The CDR3 contains 15 residues. The V and J ends lost 5 bases and 0 bases, in that order; junction bases with no gene match: 5. The germline gives CDR1 SEHNR, CDR2 FQNEAQ (reference sequence). For the CDR3, the DNA is TGTGCCAGCAGCAACAGACAGGGGATGAACACTGAAGCTTTCTTT. It translates to CASSNRQGMNTEAFF.

This chain links TRBV5-1 with TRBJ2-5; 7 positions agree with TRBD1. Germline V gives CDR1 SGHRS, CDR2 YFSETQ. The J segment lost 0 bases and the V segment lost 4 bases, leaving 6 bases of the junction unmatched. The CDR3 loop spans 15 amino acids. The CDR3 DNA reads TGCGCCAGCAGCAGAGGGGACAGACACCAAGAGACCCAGTACTTC. This translates into CASSRGDRHQETQYF.

The V and J genes are TRBV24-1 and TRBJ2-1; TRBD2 matches 10 bases. Trimming at V came to 3 bases and at J to 3 bases, leaving 1 base not matched to a gene. Germline CDR1 reads KGHDR; CDR2 reads SFDVKD. The CDR3 contains 15 residues. The CDR3 nucleotides are TGTGCCACCAGTGATCAGCGGGAGGGCTACAATGAGCAGTTCTTC. It is translated as CATSDQREGYNEQFF.

V is TRBV28 and J is TRBJ2-7; weak D call: TRBD1 (7 bases). Germline-derived CDR1 and CDR2 are MDHEN and SYDVKM. Trimming stripped 4 bases from V and 4 bases from J, with 17 bases between. The CDR3 is 15 amino acids. For the CDR3, the DNA is TGTGCCAGCAGTTCAGGGGGGACAGACGATTACGAGCAGTACTTC. Its translation: CASSSGGTDDYEQYF.

V is TRBV6-5 and J is TRBJ2-7; 9 bases line up with TRBD1. J was trimmed by 5 bases and V by 2 bases; bases with no gene match: 10. The CDR3 runs 16 residues. Germline values: CDR1 MNHEY, CDR2 SVGAGI. Here the CDR3 reads CASSYPGQGRVHEQYF. Here the CDR3 DNA reads TGTGCCAGCAGTTACCCCGGACAGGGGCGCGTCCACGAGCAGTACTTC.

CDR3 region: CASSQVMLSADEQFF. The CDR3 nucleotides are TGCGCCAGCAGCCAAGTCATGCTGTCAGCGGATGAGCAGTTCTTC. The chain employs TRBV4-1 and TRBJ2-1, with a possible D match to TRBD2 (5 bases). V gave up 1 base and J gave up 8 bases, with 15 bases separating them. This CDR3 spans 15 amino acids. Germline CDR1 and CDR2: MGHRA and YSYEKL.

The rearrangement links TRBV19 to TRBJ1-2; no firm D call. This CDR3 comprises 15 residues. Trimming took 0 bases from V and 4 from J, leaving 12 bases between them. The germline V gene has CDR1 LNHDA and CDR2 SQIVND (reference sequence). The chain's CDR3 is CASSIDWRAAYGYTF. CDR3 sequence (DNA): TGTGCCAGTAGTATAGATTGGCGGGCGGCCTATGGCTACACCTTC.

In DNA, the CDR3 is TGCAGCGTTACAGGCGACAGGGTTGGTTACGAGCAGTACTTC. Translated, it gives CSVTGDRVGYEQYF. The chain carries TRBV29-1 and TRBJ2-7; 7 nucleotides agree with TRBD1. J gave up 4 bases and V 5 bases, and 11 bases lay outside the gene matches. In germline, CDR1 is SQVTM, CDR2 ANQGSEA. The CDR3 length is 14 residues.

In its sample, this clone was seen once. J is TRBJ2-7 and V is TRBV7-2, with TRBD1 matching 7 bases. V shed 4 bases, J shed 2 bases, and the junction held 5 bases outside the gene matches. CDR3 length: 14 amino acids. Germline values: CDR1 SGHTA, CDR2 FQGNSA. DNA of the CDR3: TGTGCCAGCAGCTCACAGGGGAATGCCTACGAGCAGTACTTC. This codes for CASSSQGNAYEQYF.